This T cell receptor beta chain was captured by sequencing in a study of T cells in Graves' hyperthyroidism and ophthalmopathy (dated by TCRdb to the late 2010s). Looking at the study overall: Peripheral blood samples were taken at the time of initial diagnosis, prior to any treatment. To identify TCR V-J signatures that set the groups apart, the researchers used a discovery cohort of about a hundred patients, made up of fewer than 50 with Graves' ophthalmopathy and about 60 with stable Graves' hyperthyroidism. Whether ophthalmopathy could be predicted prospectively was tested in an independent validation cohort made up of roughly 20 hyperthyroidism patients plus 17 patients who later progressed to ophthalmopathy. For training and testing, the 100 or so patients in the discovery cohort were randomly divided in a 7:3 ratio. The study also compared thyroid tissue and blood T-cell repertoires from more than five Graves' hyperthyroidism patients. Once sampling was done, hyperthyroidism patients were given methimazole at a starting dose of 30 mg daily, whereas ophthalmopathy patients were given high-dose intravenous methylprednisolone. The paper reports TCR Vbeta CDR3 sequencing of more than 120 peripheral blood samples: under 45 ophthalmopathy, 70 to 85 hyperthyroidism and around 17 progressor patients.

CDR1 is given as MNHEY and CDR2 as SMNVEV, both from the germline V gene (reference sequence). The CDR3 runs 13 amino acids, cysteine and phenylalanine included. The entry retains the CDR3 DNA only, 39 bases that are in frame from base 1. A distance of 9 bases separates the germline ends of V and J, which lose 0 bases and 6 bases respectively. Ophthalmopathy patients had moderately to severely active disease, with a Clinical Activity Score of 3 or more, a NOSPECS grade of 4 or more, and a disease duration of less than 3 months. Patients with uncontrolled infections, other autoimmune diseases, pregnancy or lactation were excluded. Diagnoses were based on clinical symptoms, serum thyroxine and TRAb, thyroid ultrasound and orbital computed tomography. Ficoll-Paque density gradient centrifugation was used to isolate PBMCs from about 10 ml of fresh peripheral blood. Total RNA was extracted using Trizol reagent, and RNA quality was assessed on an Agilent 2100 Bioanalyzer.

Results the study describes overall, beyond this receptor: No statistical method was used to fix the sample size in advance, and group allocation was not hidden from the investigators. In validation, the model predicted progression to ophthalmopathy with about 71% sensitivity and less than 75% specificity, a median of 6.5 months before onset. Most expanded thyroid clonotypes (frequency above 0.001) were also detected in blood, a finding suggesting that blood repertoires may reflect thyroid immune responses. A 13 V-J signature model separated ophthalmopathy from stable hyperthyroidism, with around 91% sensitivity and roughly 81% specificity in cross-validation and 80%/75% in testing.

The TCR beta CDR3 regions were amplified from the RNA transcripts. A first-round RT-PCR of the TCR CDR3 used the HTBI primer set with the Qiagen OneStep RT-PCR kit. Libraries were constructed in a second round of multiplex PCR, after which size selection and purification were performed. Libraries were sequenced paired-end with 100 bp reads on an Illumina HiSeq2000. As for the original processing: Raw data were processed with SOAPnuke, discarding reads with adapters, uncalled bases, mean Phred below 15, or no exact constant-primer or identifier match. High-quality paired reads were merged with COPE v1.2.5, and unique nucleotide sequences were defined as clonotypes. Clonotypes were aligned to IMGT TRBV, TRBD and TRBJ reference segments using MiTCR v1.1. The analysis was restricted to V-J combinations with a frequency above 0.0001, which together covered approximately 99% of the repertoires. A TCS score was defined as the ratio between F50 (clonal expansion) and ExV (chaos), using BLOSUM62-based TCRdist between CDR3 peptides within each V-J. Welch's t-statistics and random forest reduced several hundred V-J features to 13, which were used in a naive Bayes classifier (R e1071). The public reads were run again by TCRdb, first through fastp at Q25 and then through MiXCR, and only productive beta chains were kept. Under each unique CDR3 protein, matching rows form one entry showing the most common genes and DNA. The V and J calls were determined by TCRdb, not by the authors. This sample comprises nearly 600,000 distinct CDR3 sequences, 13% to 15% of them detected only once. The ten largest clones represent around 7% of the sample.

The sample holds many counts of this clonotype. Its antigen target is currently unknown. No base qualities exist here, and no much larger clone lies one base off it. The clonotype originates from a woman younger than 35 with Graves' ophthalmopathy. The specimen sequenced was blood. This sequence uses TRBV27 and TRBJ2-7, with no D gene named confidently. The CDR3 here reads CASSLSIISEQYF. Read as DNA, the sequence is TGTGCCAGCAGTTTATCGATTATATCCGAGCAGTACTTC.